This TCR beta chain appears in the sequencing data of a study of graft-versus-host responses after intestinal transplantation. Study-wide context: Isolated intestinal, liver-intestinal, or multivisceral transplants had been given to the recipients. Once they had received anti-thymocyte globulin induction, all recipients took tacrolimus and steroids for approximately three years. The study, taken as a whole, reports: Recipient marrow held GvH clones, some first seen in ileum or blood. Early after transplant, HvG declines were associated with peak levels of circulating GvH clones.

Sequencing used immunoSEQ multiplex PCR; TCRdb keeps in-frame clones, though not all of them. The data show about 47,000 clones, approximately 95% seen once. V lost 3 bases, J lost 2 bases, and 14 bases stayed unmatched. CDR1 is SQVTM and CDR2 is ANQGSEA in the germline V gene. CDR3 length: 17 residues. To note about this clone: The antigen is undetermined.

The TCR was taken from a human donor who was the organ donor for an intestinal transplant. V is TRBV29-1 and J is TRBJ2-5, with TRBD1 identical over 8 bases. The specimen comprised unstimulated CD8+ T cells sorted from spleen or lymph node cells, sampled before transplant. The DNA of the CDR3 is TGCAGCGTTGATCCTCCAGTGGGGACAGGTTCGCAAGAGACCCAGTACTTC. The encoded protein is CSVDPPVGTGSQETQYF.